The next 11 T cell receptor beta chains were all read from a single sample in a study of Ad26.COV2.S vaccination and SARS-CoV-2 variants. Treatment given: about 20 received Ad26.COV2.S at low or high dose, single or two shots; about 5 received placebo; per-sample allocation not given. At day 63 after the first vaccine or placebo injection, samples were drawn. The table came from immunoSEQ multiplex PCR; TCRdb's copy has only in-frame clones and leaves some out. The sample lists about 400,000 clones; around nine tenths were seen once. The specimen was peripheral blood, collected in a trial of Ad26.COV2.S vaccine versus placebo. The origin of the receptors is a person aged 18-60 years who received the Ad26.COV2.S COVID-19 vaccine or a placebo.

The chain is built from TRBV27 and TRBJ2-1; 10 bases map to TRBD2. J was trimmed by 11 bases and V by 5 bases; bases with no gene match: 12. Germline lookup yields CDR1 MNHEY and CDR2 SMNVEV (reference sequence). The length of the CDR3 is 15 residues. CDR3: CASSQRIAGGLKQFF. The CDR3 DNA is TGTGCCAGCAGTCAAAGGATAGCGGGAGGCCTGAAGCAGTTCTTC.

The V and J genes are TRBV28 and TRBJ2-1; D is perhaps TRBD1 (6 bases). This CDR3 comprises 15 residues. V was pared by 3 bases and J by 7 bases, with 16 bases between. The germline V gene encodes CDR1 MDHEN and CDR2 SYDVKM. Here the CDR3 reads CASSFTGYPVNEQFF. CDR3 bases: TGTGCCAGCAGTTTTACAGGGTACCCGGTAAATGAGCAGTTCTTC.

The chain couples TRBV6-5 to TRBJ2-7; 9 positions agree with TRBD1. V dropped 7 bases and J dropped 4; count of bases not matched to a gene: 8. CDR1 and CDR2 from the germline V gene are MNHEY and SVGAGI. The CDR3 length is 14 residues. The CDR3 sequence: CASTSDRGVYEQYF. CDR3 sequence (DNA): TGTGCCAGCACCTCGGACAGGGGAGTTTACGAGCAGTACTTC.

CDR3: CASTLGARRVGNQPQHF. Written as DNA, the CDR3 is TGTGCCAGCACGTTGGGGGCGCGGAGGGTCGGCAATCAGCCCCAGCATTTT. The chain has TRBV28 and TRBJ1-5, with a weak D call TRBD1 (6 bases). Germline assignment: CDR1 MDHEN and CDR2 SYDVKM. The ends were cut back, 7 bases at V and 2 bases at J, with 21 bases in the middle. This CDR3 region has 17 residues.

The chain recombines TRBV10-3 with TRBJ2-3, with 8 bases that match TRBD1. The junction had 1 base not matched to a gene; V was cut back by 2 bases and J by 3 bases. The CDR3 contains 14 residues. Germline V gene data show CDR1 as ENHRY and CDR2 as SYGVKD. The CDR3 DNA sequence: TGTGCCATCAGTGAGGGACAGGGTACAGATACGCAGTATTTT. Translation: CAISEGQGTDTQYF.

The chain recombines TRBV19 with TRBJ2-5; no clear D gene. The CDR3 sequence is 11 residues long. Germline lookup yields CDR1 LNHDA and CDR2 SQIVND (reference sequence). Trimming left V 8 bases short and J 0 bases short, with 4 bases between. The CDR3 coding sequence is TGTGCCAGTGGGAACCAAGAGACCCAGTACTTC. It yields the protein CASGNQETQYF.

J is TRBJ2-3 and V is TRBV5-1; a possible D gene is TRBD2 (6 bases). The CDR3 loop spans 15 amino acids. The germline V gene has CDR1 SGHRS and CDR2 YFSETQ. Trimming removed 3 bases at V and 1 base at J, with 12 bases between. The CDR3 DNA reads TGCGCCAGCAGCTCGGGCGGGATCCGCACAGATACGCAGTATTTT. Protein sequence: CASSSGGIRTDTQYF.

The J gene is TRBJ2-3, the V gene TRBV7-3, with D hard to call. The CDR3 totals 14 residues. From germline, CDR1 is SGHTA and CDR2 FQGTGA. Trimming took off 8 bases at V and 2 bases at J, with 14 bases between the two ends. CDR3 nucleotides: TGTGCCAGCTCCCCAGCGAGATACACAGATACGCAGTATTTT. Amino acids: CASSPARYTDTQYF.

A note on this clone: Other DNA sequences in this specimen translate into the identical CDR3. The chain carries TRBV28 and TRBJ2-5; D may be TRBD2 (5 bases). The CDR3 loop spans 14 amino acids. V was cut by 2 bases and J by 2 bases, with 9 bases left in between. CDR1 is MDHEN and CDR2 is SYDVKM in the germline V gene. The DNA of the CDR3 is TGTGCCAGCAGTTTAGGCGGGCAACAAGAGACCCAGTACTTC. Protein sequence: CASSLGGQQETQYF.

The chain recombines TRBV2 with TRBJ1-3, with D unresolved. Germline assignment: CDR1 SNHLY and CDR2 FYNNEI. Trimming left V 2 bases short and J 7 bases short, with 9 bases between. This CDR3 comprises 13 residues. The CDR3 region is CASSESTWNTIYF. The CDR3 DNA reads as TGTGCCAGCAGTGAATCGACATGGAACACCATATATTTT.

This chain connects TRBV4-1 to TRBJ2-2; TRBD2 might be the D (5 bases). V was shortened by 1 base and J by 0 bases, with 9 bases between the two germline ends. The CDR3 extends over 16 amino acids. Per germline, CDR1 MGHRA and CDR2 YSYEKL. The CDR3 DNA reads TGCGCCAGCAGCCAAGGGGTCGGGACGAACACCGGGGAGCTGTTTTTT. Amino acid sequence: CASSQGVGTNTGELFF.